This T cell receptor beta chain was sequenced during a study of blood T cells in healthy people across ages. Notes on the study in general: Possibly confounding the expanded clonotype changes was the fact that donor CMV status was unknown.

Together with a sample-barcoded 5' primer, a J-beta primer mix was included in a second PCR lasting roughly 6 to 12 cycles. Carrying 12 random nucleotides, a template-switch adaptor labeled each individual cDNA molecule. TCRdb recomputed calls from the 5' RACE reads with MiXCR, one row per CDR3 protein. The sample holds roughly 680,000 distinct CDR3 sequences, 52% seen once. PBMCs numbering at least 7 million were isolated per sample. Remarks on this clonotype: Its antigen is undetermined.

Per the germline V gene, CDR1 is SGHRS and CDR2 is YFSETQ. This CDR3 is 14 amino acids long. V usage is TRBV5-1 and J usage is TRBJ2-4, with 11 bases identical to TRBD2. The DNA end favors TRBJ2-7, so the J call may be wrong. The specimen sequenced was blood. The receptor was isolated from a woman of 80 years or more in good health. Here the CDR3 reads CASSAGLAAYEQYF. CDR3 sequence (DNA): TGCGCCAGCAGCGCGGGACTAGCGGCCTACGAGCAGTACTTC.